This T cell receptor beta chain was identified in a study of blood T cell repertoires in COVID-19. Study context: The origin of the acute and convalescent COVID-19 samples was the United States, Italy and Spain. Nucleic acid was either cDNA or gDNA, and it came from T cells, B-cell-depleted T cells, or PBMCs.

In the authors' workflow: From reference gene primer amplification, estimates of nucleated cell counts were derived. Clones were sequenced by immunoSEQ multiplex PCR, and TCRdb holds only the in-frame ones, with some missing. Clone size and V and J calls were adopted from that table, with D and trimming inferred from the DNA. The table shows around 160,000 clones, with just under 90% occurring only once. The Seattle site enrolled patients during active infection and followed them longitudinally. This TCR came from a woman in her seventies with COVID-19, enrolled during active disease. Material: peripheral blood.

CDR3 in DNA: TGTGCCAGCAGCCGTTCCGGGACGGGAGACTACGAGCAGTACTTC. It encodes CASSRSGTGDYEQYF. The chain combines TRBV7-8 with TRBJ2-7; D might be TRBD2 (6 bases). Between the trimmed V and J ends, which lost 5 bases and 3 bases, there was a span of 17 bases. The CDR3 extends over 15 amino acids. Germline V lookup: CDR1 SGHVS, CDR2 FQNEAQ. Drawing the rest from reference TRBV7-8 and TRBJ2-7, the complete variable domain is GAGVSQSPRYKVAKRGQDVALRCDPISGHVSLFWYQQALGQGPEFLTYFQNEAQLDKSGLPSDRFFAERPEGSVSTLKIQRTQQEDSAVYLCASSRSGTGDYEQYFGPGTRLTVT.